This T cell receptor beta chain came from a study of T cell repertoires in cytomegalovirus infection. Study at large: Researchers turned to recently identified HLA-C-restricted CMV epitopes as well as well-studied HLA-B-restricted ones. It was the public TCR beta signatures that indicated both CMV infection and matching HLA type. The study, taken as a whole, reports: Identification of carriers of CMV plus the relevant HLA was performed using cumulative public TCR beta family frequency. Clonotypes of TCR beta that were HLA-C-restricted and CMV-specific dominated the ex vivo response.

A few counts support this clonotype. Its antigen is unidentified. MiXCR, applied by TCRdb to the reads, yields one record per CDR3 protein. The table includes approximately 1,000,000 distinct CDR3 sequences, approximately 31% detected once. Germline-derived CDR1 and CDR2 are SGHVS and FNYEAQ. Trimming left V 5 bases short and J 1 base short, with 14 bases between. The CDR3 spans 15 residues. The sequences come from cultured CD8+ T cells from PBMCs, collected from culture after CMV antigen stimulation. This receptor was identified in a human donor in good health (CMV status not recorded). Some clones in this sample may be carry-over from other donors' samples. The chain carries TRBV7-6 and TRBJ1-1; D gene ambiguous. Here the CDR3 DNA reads TGTGCCAGCAGCCATGAGGGTGTAGAGAACACTGAAGCTTTCTTT. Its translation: CASSHEGVENTEAFF. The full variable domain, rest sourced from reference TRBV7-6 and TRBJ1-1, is GAGVSQSPRYKVTKRGQDVALRCDPISGHVSLYWYRQALGQGPEFLTYFNYEAQQDKSGLPNDRFSAERPEGSISTLTIQRTEQRDSAMYRCASSHEGVENTEAFFGQGTRLTVV.